The 8 T cell receptor beta chains presented below share a single source sample, sequenced in a study of T cell responses to AZD1222 COVID-19 vaccine. Here immunoSEQ multiplex PCR was the method, and the copy in TCRdb shows in-frame clones only, minus some. The repertoire holds about 120,000 clones, with approximately 91% as singletons. This specimen was peripheral blood, taken on day 0 of AZD1222 vaccination. The receptors derive from an adult in good health.

The chain employs TRBV11-2 and TRBJ1-5; unclear D gene. The germline V gene has CDR1 SGHAT and CDR2 FQNNGV. Trimming removed 3 bases from V and 0 bases from J, with 9 bases in between. This CDR3 is 15 amino acids long. In DNA form, the CDR3 reads TGTGCCAGCAGCTTCCTACACGGTAGCAATCAGCCCCAGCATTTT. As protein: CASSFLHGSNQPQHF.

The gene calls are TRBV12-3 or TRBV12-4 and TRBJ2-7; possibly TRBD1 for D (6 bases). This CDR3 is built from 13 residues. V was pared by 4 bases and J by 7 bases, with 14 bases between. The CDR3 nucleotides read TGTGCCAGCAGTTCCCAGGGGTATGGGGAGCAGTACTTC. Translating gives CASSSQGYGEQYF.

The chain links TRBV6-5 to TRBJ1-1; 7 bases line up with TRBD1. CDR3 length equals 14 residues. With V trimmed by 5 bases and J by 5 bases, 8 bases remained unmatched. The germline gives CDR1 MNHEY, CDR2 SVGAGI. This chain's CDR3 is CASSPRRTGTEAFF. As DNA, the CDR3 is TGTGCCAGCAGTCCCCGGCGGACAGGTACTGAAGCTTTCTTT.

DNA of the CDR3: TGCAGCGTTGAGAGGACAGGGACCCAAGAGACCCAGTACTTC. This encodes CSVERTGTQETQYF. J is TRBJ2-5 and V is TRBV29-1; 8 positions agree with TRBD1. The germline V gene encodes CDR1 SQVTM and CDR2 ANQGSEA. V shed 3 bases and J 1 base; nucleotides not matched to a gene: 4. The CDR3 consists of 14 residues.

The V gene is TRBV19, the J gene TRBJ2-3; D is possibly TRBD2 (6 bases). Per the germline V gene, CDR1 is LNHDA and CDR2 is SQIVND (reference sequence). CDR3 size: 15 residues. Trimming shortened V by 1 base and J by 2 bases, and 10 bases separated the two germline ends. The CDR3, as DNA: TGTGCCAGTAGTATAGGTGGAGGGTCCACAGATACGCAGTATTTT. This codes for CASSIGGGSTDTQYF. Combining the CDR3 with reference TRBV19 and TRBJ2-3 gives the whole variable domain DGGITQSPKYLFRKEGQNVTLSCEQNLNHDAMYWYRQDPGQGLRLIYYSQIVNDFQKGDIAEGYSVSREKKESFPLTVTSAQKNPTAFYLCASSIGGGSTDTQYFGPGTRLTVL.

The chain is built from TRBV6-2 or TRBV6-3 and TRBJ1-1; no firm D call. The CDR3 runs to 14 residues. Germline V gene lookup returns CDR1 MNHEY and CDR2 SVGEGT. V was shortened by 0 bases and J by 2 bases, with 7 bases between the two germline ends. CDR3 in DNA: TGTGCCAGCAGTTACTCGTCAGAAAACACTGAAGCTTTCTTT. This codes for CASSYSSENTEAFF.

The rearrangement joins TRBV2 to TRBJ2-7, with D perhaps TRBD1 or TRBD2 (5 bases each). From germline, CDR1 is SNHLY and CDR2 FYNNEI. With 6 bases removed from V and 7 bases from J, the gap between germline ends came to 16 bases. This CDR3 has 13 amino acids. The CDR3 region is CASSPGPLLEQYF. DNA for the CDR3: TGTGCCAGCAGCCCGGGACCACTACTGGAGCAGTACTTC.

This clone appeared once. CDR3 amino acids: CASSTGTGRDNQPQHF. CDR3 nucleotide sequence: TGTGCCAGTAGTACCGGGACAGGGAGAGACAATCAGCCCCAGCATTTT. This sequence joins TRBV19 and TRBJ1-5; 9 positions agree with TRBD1. This CDR3 region has 16 residues. The germline V gene encodes CDR1 LNHDA and CDR2 SQIVND (reference sequence). With V trimmed by 4 bases and J by 3 bases, 7 bases remained unmatched.